This T cell receptor (beta chain) was sequenced during a study of cytomegalovirus exposure and HLA in healthy donors. Primers for the PCR totalled 60 Vbeta and 13 Jbeta. Some clones are missing from TCRdb's copy, which holds only in-frame ones; the method was immunoSEQ multiplex PCR. Of about 160,000 clones listed, about four fifths are singletons. CDR3 length equals 14 residues. With 2 bases removed from V and 1 base from J, the gap between germline ends came to 8 bases. CDR1 is SGDLS, CDR2 YYNGEE, per germline. The chain carries TRBV9 and TRBJ2-3; the D gene is possibly TRBD2 (5 bases). The sample comprised PBMCs. This receptor was obtained from a woman aged 45-59 years in good health and CMV-seronegative. The DNA for the CDR3 is TGTGCCAGCAGCGTCGGGGAGCGCACAGATACGCAGTATTTT. This translates into CASSVGERTDTQYF.